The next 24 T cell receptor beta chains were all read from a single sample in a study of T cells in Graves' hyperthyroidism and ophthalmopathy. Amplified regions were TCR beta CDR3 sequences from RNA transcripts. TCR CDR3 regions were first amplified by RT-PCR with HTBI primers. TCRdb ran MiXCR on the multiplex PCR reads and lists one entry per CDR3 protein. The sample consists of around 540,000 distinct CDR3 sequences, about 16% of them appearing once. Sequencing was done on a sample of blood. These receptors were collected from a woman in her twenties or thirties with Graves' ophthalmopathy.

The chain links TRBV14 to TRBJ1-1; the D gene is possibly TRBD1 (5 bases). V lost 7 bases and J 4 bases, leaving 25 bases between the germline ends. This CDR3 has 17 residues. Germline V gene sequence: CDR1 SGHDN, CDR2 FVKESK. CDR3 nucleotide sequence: TGTGCCAGCAACACTAATTCGGCAGGTCCAGGGCCCACTGAAGCTTTCTTT. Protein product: CASNTNSAGPGPTEAFF.

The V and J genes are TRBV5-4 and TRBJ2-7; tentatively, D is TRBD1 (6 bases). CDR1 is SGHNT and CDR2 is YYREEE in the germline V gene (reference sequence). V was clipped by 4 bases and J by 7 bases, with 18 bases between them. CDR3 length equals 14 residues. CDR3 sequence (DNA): TGTGCCAGCAGCCTCCCGGGCCTAGGACAGGAGCAGTACTTC. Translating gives CASSLPGLGQEQYF.

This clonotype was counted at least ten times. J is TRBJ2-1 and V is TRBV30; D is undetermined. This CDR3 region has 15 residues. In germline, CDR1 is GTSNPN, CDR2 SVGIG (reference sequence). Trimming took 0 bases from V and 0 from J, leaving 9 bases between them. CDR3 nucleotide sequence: TGTGCCTGGAGTGTTGCGGCAAGCTCCTACAATGAGCAGTTCTTC. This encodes CAWSVAASSYNEQFF.

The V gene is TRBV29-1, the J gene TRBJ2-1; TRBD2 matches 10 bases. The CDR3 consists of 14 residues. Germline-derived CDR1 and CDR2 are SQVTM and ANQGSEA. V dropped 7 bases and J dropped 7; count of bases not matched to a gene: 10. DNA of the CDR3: TGCAGCGACTCAGCGGGAGGGCCGGAGAATGAGCAGTTCTTC. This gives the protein CSDSAGGPENEQFF.

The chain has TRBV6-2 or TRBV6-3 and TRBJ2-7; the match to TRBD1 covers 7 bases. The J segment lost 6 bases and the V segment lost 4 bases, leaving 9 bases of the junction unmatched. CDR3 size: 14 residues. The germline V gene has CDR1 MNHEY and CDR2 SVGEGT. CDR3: CASSFQTGTGEQYF. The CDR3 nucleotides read TGTGCCAGCAGTTTTCAGACAGGGACGGGCGAGCAGTACTTC.

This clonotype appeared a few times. CDR3 loop: CASRDYDEQFF. The CDR3 DNA reads as TGCGCCAGCAGGGATTATGATGAGCAGTTCTTC. The V gene is TRBV5-1, the J gene TRBJ2-1; D gene ambiguous. The V end was cut by 5 bases, the J end by 8 bases, with 8 bases between. CDR1 is SGHRS and CDR2 is YFSETQ in the germline V gene. The CDR3 extends over 11 amino acids.

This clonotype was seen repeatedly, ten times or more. The CDR3 region has the DNA TGTGCCAGCCTCGGGAAAGCACACGGAGCAGATACGCAGTATTTT. Translating gives CASLGKAHGADTQYF. The J gene is TRBJ2-3, the V gene TRBV28; tentative D call: TRBD2 (5 bases). Germline V gene sequence: CDR1 MDHEN, CDR2 SYDVKM. This CDR3 is 15 amino acids long. V was pared by 8 bases and J by 4 bases, with 19 bases between.

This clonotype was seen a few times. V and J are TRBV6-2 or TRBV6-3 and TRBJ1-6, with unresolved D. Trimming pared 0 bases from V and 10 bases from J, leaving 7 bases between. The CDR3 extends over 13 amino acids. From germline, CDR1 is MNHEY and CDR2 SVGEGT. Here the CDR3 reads CASSYSIRSPLHF. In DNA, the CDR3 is TGTGCCAGCAGTTACTCGATCAGGTCACCCCTCCACTTT.

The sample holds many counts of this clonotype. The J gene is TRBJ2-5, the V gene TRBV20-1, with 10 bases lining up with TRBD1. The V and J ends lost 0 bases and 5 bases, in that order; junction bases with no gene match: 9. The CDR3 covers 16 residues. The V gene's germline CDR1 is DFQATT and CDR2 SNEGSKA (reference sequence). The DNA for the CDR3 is TGCAGTGCTAGAGATCTATCGGACAGGGGGAGGGAGACCCAGTACTTC. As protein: CSARDLSDRGRETQYF.

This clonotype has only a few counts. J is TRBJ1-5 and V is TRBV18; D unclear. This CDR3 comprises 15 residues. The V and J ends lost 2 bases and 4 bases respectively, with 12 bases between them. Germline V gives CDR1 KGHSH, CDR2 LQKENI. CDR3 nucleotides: TGTGCCAGCTCACCATGGGTACAGCAAAATCAGCCCCAGCATTTT. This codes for CASSPWVQQNQPQHF. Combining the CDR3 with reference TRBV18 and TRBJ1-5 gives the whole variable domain NAGVMQNPRHLVRRRGQEARLRCSPMKGHSHVYWYRQLPEEGLKFMVYLQKENIIDESGMPKERFSAEFPKEGPSILRIQQVVRGDSAAYFCASSPWVQQNQPQHFGDGTRLSIL.

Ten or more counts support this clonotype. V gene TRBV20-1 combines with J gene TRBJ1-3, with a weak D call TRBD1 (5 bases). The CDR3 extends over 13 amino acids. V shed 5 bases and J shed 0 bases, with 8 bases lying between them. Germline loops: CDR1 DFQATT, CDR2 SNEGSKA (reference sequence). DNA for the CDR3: TGCAGTGCTTGGGGCAGCTCTGGAAACACCATATATTTT. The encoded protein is CSAWGSSGNTIYF.

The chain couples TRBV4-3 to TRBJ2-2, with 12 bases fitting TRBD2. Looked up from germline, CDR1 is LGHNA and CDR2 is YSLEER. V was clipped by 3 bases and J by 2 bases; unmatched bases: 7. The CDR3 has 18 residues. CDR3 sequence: CASSQAVGLAGNTGELFF. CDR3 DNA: TGCGCCAGCAGCCAGGCTGTGGGACTAGCGGGTAACACCGGGGAGCTGTTTTTT.

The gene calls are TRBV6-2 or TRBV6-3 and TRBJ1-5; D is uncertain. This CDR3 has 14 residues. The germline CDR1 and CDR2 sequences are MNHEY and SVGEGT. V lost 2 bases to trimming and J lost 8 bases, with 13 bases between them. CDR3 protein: CASSYEGHLEPQHF. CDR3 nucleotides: TGTGCCAGCAGTTACGAAGGCCACCTGGAGCCCCAGCATTTT.

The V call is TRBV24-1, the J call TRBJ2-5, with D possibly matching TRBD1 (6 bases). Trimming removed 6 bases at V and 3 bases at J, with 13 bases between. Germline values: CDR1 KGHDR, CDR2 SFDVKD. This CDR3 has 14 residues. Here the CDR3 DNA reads TGTGCCACCAGTCCCACGACAGGTGAAGAGACCCAGTACTTC. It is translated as CATSPTTGEETQYF.

In nucleotides, the CDR3 is TGTGCCAGCAGTGTTGCAGCGGGCGAACACTACGAGCAGTACTTC. It translates to CASSVAAGEHYEQYF. The chain carries TRBV6-1 and TRBJ2-7; weak D call: TRBD2 (6 bases). The V end lost 4 bases, the J end lost 3 bases, and 16 bases lay between the germline ends. The CDR3 totals 15 residues. From germline, CDR1 is MNHNS and CDR2 SASEGT.

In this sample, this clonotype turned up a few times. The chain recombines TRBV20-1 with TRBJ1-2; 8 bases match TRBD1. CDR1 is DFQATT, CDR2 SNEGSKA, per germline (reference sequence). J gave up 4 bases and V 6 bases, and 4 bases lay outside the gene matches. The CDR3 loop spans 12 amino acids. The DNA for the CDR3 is TGCAGTGCAACGGGACAGGTCTATGGCTACACCTTC. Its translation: CSATGQVYGYTF.

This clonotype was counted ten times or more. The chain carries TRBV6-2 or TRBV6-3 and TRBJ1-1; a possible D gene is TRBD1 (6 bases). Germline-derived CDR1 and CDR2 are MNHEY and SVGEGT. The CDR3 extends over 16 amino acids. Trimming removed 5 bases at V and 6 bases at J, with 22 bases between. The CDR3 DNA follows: TGTGCCAGCAGTAACGACGGGGGGCTAAAGGTTCCTGAAGCTTTCTTT. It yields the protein CASSNDGGLKVPEAFF.

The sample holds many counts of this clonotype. CDR3 protein: CSGRGDANTEAFF. The CDR3, as DNA: TGCAGTGGACGAGGGGATGCGAACACTGAAGCTTTCTTT. The rearrangement joins TRBV20-1 to TRBJ1-1; D may be TRBD1 (5 bases). Germline V gives CDR1 DFQATT, CDR2 SNEGSKA (reference sequence). The V gene lost 7 bases and the J gene lost 1 base, with 13 bases spanning the gap. CDR3 size: 13 residues.

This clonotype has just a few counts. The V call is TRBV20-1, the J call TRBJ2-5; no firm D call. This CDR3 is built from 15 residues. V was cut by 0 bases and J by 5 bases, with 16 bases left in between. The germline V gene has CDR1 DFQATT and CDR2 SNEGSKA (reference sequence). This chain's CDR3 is CSARDSGFHAETQYF. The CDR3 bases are TGCAGTGCTAGAGATAGTGGGTTTCATGCGGAGACCCAGTACTTC.

CDR3 region: CASTRANSGNTIYF. The CDR3 coding sequence is TGTGCCAGTACCCGAGCAAACTCTGGAAACACCATATATTTT. The V and J genes are TRBV19 and TRBJ1-3; no reliable D call. Germline V gene data show CDR1 as LNHDA and CDR2 as SQIVND (reference sequence). Trimming pared 7 bases from V and 0 bases from J, leaving 10 bases between. This CDR3 has 14 residues. The full variable domain, with the rest looked up from reference TRBV19 and TRBJ1-3, is DGGITQSPKYLFRKEGQNVTLSCEQNLNHDAMYWYRQDPGQGLRLIYYSQIVNDFQKGDIAEGYSVSREKKESFPLTVTSAQKNPTAFYLCASTRANSGNTIYFGEGSWLTVV.

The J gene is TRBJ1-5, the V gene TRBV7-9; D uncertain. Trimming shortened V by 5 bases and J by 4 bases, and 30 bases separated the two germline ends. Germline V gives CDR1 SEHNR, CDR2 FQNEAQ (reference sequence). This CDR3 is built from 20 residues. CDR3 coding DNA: TGTGCCAGCAGCCTTACCTCGGTACAACTACCCAATAGGCGTAATCAGCCCCAGCATTTT. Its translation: CASSLTSVQLPNRRNQPQHF.

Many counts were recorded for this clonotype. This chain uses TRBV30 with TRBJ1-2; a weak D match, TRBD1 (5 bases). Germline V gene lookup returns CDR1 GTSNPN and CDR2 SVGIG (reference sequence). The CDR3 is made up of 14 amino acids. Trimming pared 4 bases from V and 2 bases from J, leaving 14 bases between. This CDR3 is CAWKPGVINYGYTF. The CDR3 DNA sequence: TGTGCCTGGAAGCCGGGGGTAATAAACTATGGCTACACCTTC.

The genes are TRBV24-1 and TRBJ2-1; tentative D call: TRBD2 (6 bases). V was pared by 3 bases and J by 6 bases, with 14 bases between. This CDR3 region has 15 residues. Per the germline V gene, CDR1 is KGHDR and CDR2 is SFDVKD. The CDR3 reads CATSDPRWGVNEQFF. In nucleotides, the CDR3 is TGTGCCACCAGTGATCCCCGTTGGGGGGTCAATGAGCAGTTCTTC.

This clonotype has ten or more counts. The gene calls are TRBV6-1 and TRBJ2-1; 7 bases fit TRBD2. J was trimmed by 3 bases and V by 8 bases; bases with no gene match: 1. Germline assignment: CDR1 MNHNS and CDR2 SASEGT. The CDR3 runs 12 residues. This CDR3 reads CASRDYYNEQFF. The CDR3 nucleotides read TGTGCCAGCCGGGACTACTACAATGAGCAGTTCTTC.